This TCR beta chain comes out of a study of cytomegalovirus exposure and HLA in healthy donors. Whole-study context: Later, an analysis reported that the 95 to 150 validation repertoires had used the same platform as the 500 to 800 first-cohort repertoires.

The donors were in the approximately 120-subject validation cohort; that cohort was separate from the roughly 700-subject first cohort. V shed 4 bases and J shed 6 bases, with 13 bases lying between them. This CDR3 is 13 amino acids long. Germline values: CDR1 MNHEY, CDR2 SVGAGI. Some clones are missing from TCRdb's copy, which holds only in-frame ones; the method was immunoSEQ multiplex PCR. Counted here are more than 140,000 clones, roughly 91% occurring once; the ten biggest clones make up about 3.1%. V usage is TRBV6-5 and J usage is TRBJ2-7; D is perhaps TRBD1 (6 bases). This receptor was identified in a woman younger than 30 in good health and CMV-seropositive. Specimen: PBMCs. The CDR3 here is CASSFREGGEQYF. CDR3 coding DNA: TGTGCCAGCAGTTTCCGGGAAGGGGGCGAGCAGTACTTC.